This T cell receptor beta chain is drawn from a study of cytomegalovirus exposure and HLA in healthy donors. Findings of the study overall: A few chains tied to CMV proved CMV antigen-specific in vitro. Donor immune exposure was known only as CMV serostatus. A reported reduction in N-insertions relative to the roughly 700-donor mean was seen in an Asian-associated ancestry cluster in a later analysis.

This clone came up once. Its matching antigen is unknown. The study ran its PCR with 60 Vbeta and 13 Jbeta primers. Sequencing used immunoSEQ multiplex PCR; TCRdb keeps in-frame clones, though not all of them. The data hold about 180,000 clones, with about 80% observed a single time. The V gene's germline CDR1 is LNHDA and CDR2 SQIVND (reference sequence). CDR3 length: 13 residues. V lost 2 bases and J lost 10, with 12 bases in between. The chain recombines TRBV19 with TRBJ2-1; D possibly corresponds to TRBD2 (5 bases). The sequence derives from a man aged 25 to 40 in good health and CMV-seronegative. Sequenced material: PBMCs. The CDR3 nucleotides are TGTGCCAGTAGTATAAGTCACCGAGGGGAGCAGTTCTTC. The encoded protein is CASSISHRGEQFF.